This TCR beta chain was captured in a study of response to subunit inactivated influenza vaccine. Findings and caveats of the study: It was the authors' suggestion that each seasonal influenza vaccination recruits few new T cells.

TCRdb fed the RT-PCR reads into MiXCR, producing one record per CDR3 protein. The sample shows hundreds of thousands of distinct CDR3 sequences, approximately 23% of them seen only once. On this clonotype itself: Its target is unknown.

The sequenced sample was PBMCs from blood, obtained about 20 months after vaccination. This TCR was recovered from a man aged 50 to 69 who received an inactivated influenza vaccine.

The CDR3 DNA sequence: TGTGCCAGCAGCCCGCGGGAGGACCGCCCTTGGAATCAGCCCCAGCATTTT. Translation: CASSPREDRPWNQPQHF. The chain couples TRBV7-8 to TRBJ1-5; D gene uncertain. V lost 5 bases to trimming and J lost 4 bases, with 21 bases between them. This CDR3 has 17 residues. The germline CDR1 and CDR2 sequences are SGHVS and FQNEAQ.